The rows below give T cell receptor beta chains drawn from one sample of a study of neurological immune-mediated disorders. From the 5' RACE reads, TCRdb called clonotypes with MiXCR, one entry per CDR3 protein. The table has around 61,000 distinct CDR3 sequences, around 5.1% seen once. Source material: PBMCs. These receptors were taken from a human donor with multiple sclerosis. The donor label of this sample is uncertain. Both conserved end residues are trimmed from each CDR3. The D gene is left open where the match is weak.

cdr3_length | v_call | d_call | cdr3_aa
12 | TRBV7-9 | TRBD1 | ASSLSGTGYEQY
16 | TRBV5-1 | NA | ASSLEPGWRIGNYGYT
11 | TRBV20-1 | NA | SARSRPYNEQF
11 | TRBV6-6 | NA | ASSRDTYYEQY
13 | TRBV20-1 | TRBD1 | SAWGQSSSYNEQF
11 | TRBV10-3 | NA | AVRDDLNYGYT
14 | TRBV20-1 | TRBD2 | SARGSSGGPTDTQY
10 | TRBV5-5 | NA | ASSFRENPQH
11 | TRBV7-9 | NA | ASSLTPREEQF
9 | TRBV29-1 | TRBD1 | SGDSPYGYT
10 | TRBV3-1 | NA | ASSHSGTLIL
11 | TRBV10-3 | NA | AMGGGIHTEAF
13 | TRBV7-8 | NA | ASSLDSRRGGGYT
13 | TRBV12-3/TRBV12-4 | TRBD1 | ASSSGQGRNQPQH
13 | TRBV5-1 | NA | ASSLAAVSYNEQF
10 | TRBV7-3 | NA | ASSFSFKGYT
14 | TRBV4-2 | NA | ASSQRGGSPTDTQY
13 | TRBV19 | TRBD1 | ASSRNRGDTGELF
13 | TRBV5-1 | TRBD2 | ASSLGLAWVGEQF
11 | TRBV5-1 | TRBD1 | ASTGTGVAEAF
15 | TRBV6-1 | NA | VSSKSRQQDPSQPQH
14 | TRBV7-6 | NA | ASSLGPAQGSNEQY
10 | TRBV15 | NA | ATSRYYNEQF
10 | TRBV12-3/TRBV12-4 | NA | ASSRTVNEQF
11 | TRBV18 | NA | ASSPTQVLEAF
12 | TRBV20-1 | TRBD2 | SAPTGLAWGEQF
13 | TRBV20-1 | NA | SARLAEPGSYEQY
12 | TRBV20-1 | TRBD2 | SARAERGGNEQF
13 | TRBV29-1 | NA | SVEDIAGDTGELF
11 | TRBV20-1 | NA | SAETGFTGELF
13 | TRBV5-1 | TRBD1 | ASSLARGHTGELF
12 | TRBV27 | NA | ASSSFSGTGELF
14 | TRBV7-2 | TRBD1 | ASSLAGTGAYNEQF
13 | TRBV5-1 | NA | ASSLMGTGGQPQH
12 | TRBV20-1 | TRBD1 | SAGSDRSLYEQY
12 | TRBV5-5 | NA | ASSFRTEETEAF
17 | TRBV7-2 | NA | ASSSAGTGFSGSTDTQY
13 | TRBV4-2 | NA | ASSQGAGSGTEAF
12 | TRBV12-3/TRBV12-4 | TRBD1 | ASSRTGLVEKLF
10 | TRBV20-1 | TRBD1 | SARTGYDEQY
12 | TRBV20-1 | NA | SARESLARETQY
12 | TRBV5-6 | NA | ASSSGTWAYEQY